Following are 18 T cell receptor beta chains from one sample sequenced in a study of CD8+ T cells in alopecia areata. Sequencing templates came from extracted RNA that was reverse transcribed into cDNA. Clones were read by immunoSEQ multiplex PCR, and TCRdb kept only the in-frame ones, dropping some. This sample has about 210,000 clones; 40% to 55% occur once, and the top ten carry approximately 2.9%. As for treatment: oral pan-JAK inhibitor, 5-10 mg twice daily. The specimen was CD4+ T cells sorted from blood, collected at approximately week 37, from a patient treated with tofacitinib. These receptors were obtained from a human donor with alopecia areata.

The V and J genes are TRBV25-1 and TRBJ2-3; D unclear. The CDR3 consists of 13 residues. Germline-derived CDR1 and CDR2 are MGHDK and SYGVNS. V lost 3 bases to trimming and J lost 8 bases, with 12 bases between them. The CDR3 region is CASSEGRWGTQYF. CDR3 nucleotides: TGTGCCAGCAGTGAGGGTCGGTGGGGTACGCAGTATTTT.

The chain combines TRBV5-1 with TRBJ2-5; TRBD2 aligns across 14 bases. Germline loops: CDR1 SGHRS, CDR2 YFSETQ. Trimming at V came to 6 bases and at J to 4 bases, leaving 2 bases not matched to a gene. The CDR3 consists of 14 residues. The CDR3 protein is CASNGLAGGETQYF. In nucleotides, the CDR3 is TGCGCCAGCAACGGACTAGCGGGAGGAGAGACCCAGTACTTC.

The J gene is TRBJ1-1, the V gene TRBV7-2; D unresolved. The CDR3 extends over 11 amino acids. Germline assignment: CDR1 SGHTA and CDR2 FQGNSA. V gave up 2 bases and J gave up 10 bases, with 8 bases separating them. The CDR3 here is CASSLQVRAFF. The CDR3 bases are TGTGCCAGCAGCTTACAAGTAAGAGCTTTCTTT.

The gene calls are TRBV29-1 and TRBJ2-3, with D hard to call. This CDR3 has 14 residues. Trimming took 2 bases from V and 1 from J, leaving 10 bases between them. The germline CDR1 and CDR2 sequences are SQVTM and ANQGSEA. For the CDR3, the DNA is TGCAGCGTTGAATATGGCGGACGCACAGATACGCAGTATTTT. Protein: CSVEYGGRTDTQYF.

The chain links TRBV18 to TRBJ1-2; 8 nucleotides align to TRBD1. Germline CDR1 KGHSH, CDR2 LQKENI. The CDR3 runs 16 residues. Trimming cost V 6 bases and J 0 bases; bases outside gene matches: 9. DNA for the CDR3: TGTGCCAGCTCTTCAACGGGACAGGCCCCTAACTATGGCTACACCTTC. It encodes CASSSTGQAPNYGYTF.

This chain connects TRBV2 to TRBJ2-3; 8 nucleotides line up with TRBD2. J was trimmed by 3 bases and V by 4 bases; bases with no gene match: 12. Germline values: CDR1 SNHLY, CDR2 FYNNEI. This CDR3 spans 17 amino acids. Here the CDR3 reads CASSGLGTRGGTDTQYF. DNA for the CDR3: TGTGCCAGCAGTGGTCTCGGGACTAGAGGTGGAACAGATACGCAGTATTTT.

This clone was counted only a few times. The rearrangement uses TRBV7-9 and TRBJ2-3; D ambiguous. The CDR3 runs 13 residues. The V end lost 4 bases, the J end lost 4 bases, and 9 bases lay between the germline ends. Germline CDR1 is SEHNR and CDR2 is FQNEAQ (reference sequence). CDR3 residues: CASSSLVADTQYF. The CDR3 DNA reads as TGTGCCAGCAGCTCCTTAGTTGCAGATACGCAGTATTTT.

The V call is TRBV6-5, the J call TRBJ1-5; D remains ambiguous. CDR1 MNHEY and CDR2 SVGAGI come from the germline V gene. V shed 6 bases and J shed 3 bases, with 6 bases lying between them. CDR3 length equals 12 residues. CDR3 in DNA: TGTGCCAGCAGGGGGTTCAATCAGCCCCAGCATTTT. It translates to CASRGFNQPQHF.

The chain's CDR3 is CASSEAGGLQETQYF. CDR3 in DNA: TGTGCCAGCAGTGAGGCGGGAGGCCTGCAAGAGACCCAGTACTTC. V and J are TRBV6-1 and TRBJ2-5; TRBD2 matches at 8 bases. Per the germline V gene, CDR1 is MNHNS and CDR2 is SASEGT. V dropped 3 bases and J dropped 2; count of bases not matched to a gene: 5. The CDR3 runs 15 residues.

Only a few counts were recorded for this clone. The chain is built from TRBV7-3 and TRBJ2-5; D perhaps matches TRBD2 (6 bases). This CDR3 contains 13 residues. CDR1 is SGHTA and CDR2 is FQGTGA in the germline V gene. The V end lost 5 bases, the J end lost 5 bases, and 12 bases lay between the germline ends. The CDR3 nucleotides are TGTGCCAGCAGCACGGGACTCAGGGAGACCCAGTACTTC. It is translated as CASSTGLRETQYF.

The rearrangement uses TRBV10-3 and TRBJ1-5; weak D call: TRBD1 (5 bases). Germline CDR1 and CDR2: ENHRY and SYGVKD. The CDR3 is 16 amino acids. The V and J ends lost 4 bases and 0 bases respectively, with 13 bases between them. The CDR3 reads CAISGHGGLSNQPQHF. In nucleotides, the CDR3 is TGTGCCATCAGTGGGCACGGGGGTCTTAGCAATCAGCCCCAGCATTTT.

This sequence joins TRBV11-2 and TRBJ2-2, with D perhaps matching TRBD1 (6 bases). CDR1 SGHAT and CDR2 FQNNGV come from the germline V gene. This CDR3 has 14 amino acids. V dropped 6 bases and J dropped 1 base, with 9 bases sitting between them. In nucleotides, the CDR3 is TGTGCCAGCAGGCTGGGACAGAACACCGGGGAGCTGTTTTTT. This translates into CASRLGQNTGELFF.

V is TRBV30 and J is TRBJ1-1; possibly TRBD1 for D (5 bases). Trimming cost V 7 bases and J 1 base, with 16 bases left between them. Germline CDR1 GTSNPN, CDR2 SVGIG (reference sequence). The CDR3 has 14 amino acids. This chain's CDR3 is CAFNAAGRNTEAFF. The CDR3, as DNA: TGTGCCTTTAACGCCGCGGGACGGAACACTGAAGCTTTCTTT.

The chain uses TRBV9 and TRBJ2-7; 7 bases map to TRBD2. Germline CDR1 is SGDLS and CDR2 is YYNGEE. After removal of 4 bases from V and 4 bases from J, the junction contained 11 bases not matched to a gene. This CDR3 spans 15 amino acids. CDR3 protein: CASSPTSGTNYEQYF. The CDR3 DNA is TGTGCCAGCAGCCCCACTTCCGGGACTAATTACGAGCAGTACTTC.

This chain connects TRBV4-3 to TRBJ2-7; possibly TRBD1 or TRBD2 for D (6 bases each). The CDR3 is 14 amino acids. The V end was cut by 0 bases, the J end by 7 bases, with 13 bases between. In germline, CDR1 is LGHNA, CDR2 YSLEER. Here the CDR3 DNA reads TGCGCCAGCAGCCAAGAATGGGGGGCTGGGGAGCAGTACTTC. Its protein product is CASSQEWGAGEQYF.

The chain links TRBV7-2 to TRBJ2-1, with 9 bases lining up with TRBD2. The V and J ends lost 1 base and 3 bases, in that order; junction bases with no gene match: 1. Germline assignment: CDR1 SGHTA and CDR2 FQGNSA. CDR3 length: 15 residues. This chain's CDR3 is CASSLEAGGYNEQFF. The CDR3 DNA reads TGTGCCAGCAGCTTAGAAGCGGGAGGCTACAATGAGCAGTTCTTC.

The chain combines TRBV4-2 with TRBJ2-3; 10 nucleotides match TRBD2. This CDR3 is 15 amino acids long. Germline assignment: CDR1 LGHNA and CDR2 YNFKEQ. The ends lost 1 base at V and 5 bases at J; junction bases unmatched: 3. The CDR3 here is CASSQVSGRVDTQYF. The CDR3 DNA follows: TGTGCCAGCAGCCAAGTGAGCGGGAGGGTAGATACGCAGTATTTT.

This clone has only a few counts. The chain recombines TRBV30 with TRBJ1-2, with 8 positions matching TRBD1. CDR1 GTSNPN and CDR2 SVGIG come from the germline V gene (reference sequence). V lost 4 bases to trimming and J lost 4 bases; unmatched junction nucleotides: 8. The CDR3 covers 14 residues. CDR3 bases: TGTGCCTGGAACGCAAACAGGGGGAGCTATGGCTACACCTTC. Protein product: CAWNANRGSYGYTF.